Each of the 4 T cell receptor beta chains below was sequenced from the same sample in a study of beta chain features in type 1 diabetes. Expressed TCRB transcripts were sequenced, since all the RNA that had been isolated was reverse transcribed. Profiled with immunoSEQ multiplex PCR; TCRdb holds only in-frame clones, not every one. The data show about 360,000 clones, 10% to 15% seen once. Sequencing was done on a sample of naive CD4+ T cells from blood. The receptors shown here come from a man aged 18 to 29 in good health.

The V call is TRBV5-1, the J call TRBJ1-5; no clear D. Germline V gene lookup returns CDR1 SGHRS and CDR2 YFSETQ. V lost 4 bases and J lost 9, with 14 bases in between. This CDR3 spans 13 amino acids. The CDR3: CASSPDGDGPQHF. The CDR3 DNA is TGCGCCAGCAGCCCGGACGGGGATGGGCCCCAGCATTTT.

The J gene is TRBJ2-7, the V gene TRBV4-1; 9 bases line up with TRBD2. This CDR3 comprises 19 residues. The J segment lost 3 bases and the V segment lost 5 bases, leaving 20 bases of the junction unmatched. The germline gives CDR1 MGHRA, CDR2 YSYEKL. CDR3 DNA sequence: TGCGCCAGCAGCTCCCAAAGCGGGACTAGCAGGCACCCCCGCTACGAGCAGTACTTC. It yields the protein CASSSQSGTSRHPRYEQYF.

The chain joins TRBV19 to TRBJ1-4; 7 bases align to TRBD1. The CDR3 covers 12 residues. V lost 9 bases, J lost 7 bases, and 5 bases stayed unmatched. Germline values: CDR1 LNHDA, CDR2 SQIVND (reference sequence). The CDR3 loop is CASDRVGEKLFF. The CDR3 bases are TGTGCCAGCGACAGGGTCGGTGAAAAACTGTTTTTT. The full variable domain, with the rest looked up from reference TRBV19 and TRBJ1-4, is DGGITQSPKYLFRKEGQNVTLSCEQNLNHDAMYWYRQDPGQGLRLIYYSQIVNDFQKGDIAEGYSVSREKKESFPLTVTSAQKNPTAFYLCASDRVGEKLFFGSGTQLSVL.

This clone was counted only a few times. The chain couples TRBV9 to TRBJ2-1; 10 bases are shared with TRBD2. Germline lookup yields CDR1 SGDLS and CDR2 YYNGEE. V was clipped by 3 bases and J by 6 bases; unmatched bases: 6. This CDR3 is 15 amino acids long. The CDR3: CASSESGRAINEQFF. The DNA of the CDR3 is TGTGCCAGCAGCGAGAGCGGGAGGGCCATCAATGAGCAGTTCTTC.